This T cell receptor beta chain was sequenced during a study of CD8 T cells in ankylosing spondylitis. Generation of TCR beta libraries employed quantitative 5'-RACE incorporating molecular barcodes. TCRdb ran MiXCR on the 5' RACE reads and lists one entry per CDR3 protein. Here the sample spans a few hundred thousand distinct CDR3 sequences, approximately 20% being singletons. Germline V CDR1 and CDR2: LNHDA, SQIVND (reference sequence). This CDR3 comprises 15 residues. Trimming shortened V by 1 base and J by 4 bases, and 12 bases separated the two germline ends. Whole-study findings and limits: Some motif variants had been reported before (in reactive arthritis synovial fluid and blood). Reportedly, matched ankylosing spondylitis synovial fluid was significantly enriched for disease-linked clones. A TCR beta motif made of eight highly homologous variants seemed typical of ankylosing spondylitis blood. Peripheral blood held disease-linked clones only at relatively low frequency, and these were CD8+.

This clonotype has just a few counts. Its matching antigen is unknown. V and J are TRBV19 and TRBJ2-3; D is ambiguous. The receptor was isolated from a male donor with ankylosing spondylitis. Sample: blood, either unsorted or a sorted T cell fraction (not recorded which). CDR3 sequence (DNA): TGTGCCAGTAGTATAGGCGATCCTAGTGCAGATACGCAGTATTTT. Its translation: CASSIGDPSADTQYF.